This T cell receptor (beta chain) stems from a study of cytotoxic CD8 clonotypes in ibrutinib-treated CLL. TCRdb's table, derived via immunoSEQ multiplex PCR, lists solely in-frame clones and lacks some. The sample lists approximately 100,000 clones; 58% were seen once. Trimming shortened V by 0 bases and J by 2 bases, and 12 bases separated the two germline ends. CDR1 is SGHNT, CDR2 YYREEE, per germline (reference sequence). This CDR3 region has 15 residues. The specimen was PBMCs, collected after 24 months of ibrutinib treatment. The receptor was derived from a human donor with chronic lymphocytic leukemia. The chain has TRBV5-4 and TRBJ2-7; perhaps D is TRBD1 or TRBD2 (6 bases each). This CDR3 reads CASSLGGGSTYEQYF. As DNA, the CDR3 is TGTGCCAGCAGCTTGGGAGGGGGGTCCACCTACGAGCAGTACTTC.